These 3 T cell receptor beta chains were sequenced from one sample in a study of shared clonotypes between healthy human individuals. Assay: immunoSEQ multiplex PCR; the TCRdb copy retains only in-frame clones and omits some. This sample carries 2,500,000 or so clones, around nine tenths of them seen once, and the ten largest clones take 0.13% to 0.15%. Material: naive CD4+ T cells sorted from blood. Subset defined: CD45RA+ positively selected. The origin of the receptors is a man between 18 and 29 years old in good health.

As to this clone: The sample carries other DNA sequences with the same CDR3. The rearrangement uses TRBV27 and TRBJ1-2; D remains ambiguous. Trimming took off 3 bases at V and 5 bases at J, with 10 bases between the two ends. This CDR3 has 13 residues. Germline-derived CDR1 and CDR2 are MNHEY and SMNVEV (reference sequence). The chain's CDR3 is CASSFRGGYGYTF. The CDR3 nucleotides are TGTGCCAGCAGTTTTCGGGGAGGGTATGGCTACACCTTC.

The chain links TRBV7-9 to TRBJ2-1; no clear D gene. The CDR3 covers 14 residues. Germline CDR1 and CDR2: SEHNR and FQNEAQ (reference sequence). V was cut by 3 bases and J by 5 bases, with 11 bases left in between. The CDR3 is CASSFSRSHNEQFF. CDR3 nucleotide sequence: TGTGCCAGCAGCTTTAGTCGCAGCCACAATGAGCAGTTCTTC.

V gene TRBV5-4 combines with J gene TRBJ1-6; tentative D call: TRBD1 (5 bases). V was cut by 4 bases and J by 9 bases, with 17 bases left in between. The V gene's germline CDR1 is SGHNT and CDR2 YYREEE (reference sequence). This CDR3 is 15 amino acids long. The chain's CDR3 is CASSPEGLGSSPLHF. DNA for the CDR3: TGTGCCAGCAGCCCCGAGGGGCTAGGAAGTTCACCCCTCCACTTT.